This record covers a single TCR beta chain. These data are taken from a study of regulatory T cells in long-lasting Graves disease. Libraries of TCR beta came from iRepertoire HTBI primers plus Arm-PCR of CDR3 regions. TCRdb passed the multiplex PCR reads through MiXCR, listing each CDR3 protein once. The data show just over 600,000 distinct CDR3 sequences, roughly 15% seen once. Specified time point: newly diagnosed GD, antithyroid drugs for less than 3 months. Scientists built the TCR library using RNA that was extracted from PBMCs. This CDR3 contains 19 residues. Trimming took 4 bases from V and 3 from J; bases not matched to a gene: 14. Germline assignment: CDR1 SGHTA and CDR2 FQGTGA. The sample was also linked to a second study, of T cells in Graves' hyperthyroidism and ophthalmopathy. Turning to that study: Based on clinical symptoms, serum thyroxine and TRAb, thyroid ultrasound and orbital computed tomography, diagnoses were reached. HTBI primers were employed in a first-round RT-PCR of the TCR CDR3.

This material consisted of peripheral blood mononuclear cells (PBMCs), taken at new diagnosis, from a patient treated with antithyroid drugs. This chain uses TRBV7-3 with TRBJ2-1; 11 positions agree with TRBD1. This receptor was obtained from a woman in her 30s with Graves disease. This CDR3 is CASSSSGTGGLASYNEQFF. CDR3 DNA sequence: TGTGCCAGCAGCTCCTCCGGGACAGGGGGGCTAGCAAGCTACAATGAGCAGTTCTTC.